This T cell receptor beta chain was sequenced in a study of OX40 agonist ivuxolimab in advanced cancers. CDR3 length: 15 residues. V was trimmed by 5 bases and J by 4 bases, leaving 17 bases between them. CDR1 is SGHTA, CDR2 FQGNSA, per germline. The assay was immunoSEQ multiplex PCR, and TCRdb's table has in-frame clones only and misses some. This sample yields tens of thousands of clones, of which 80% to 95% are seen a single time; less than 0.6% belongs to the top ten. Sample: CD4+ or CD8+ T cells sorted from blood, taken in a trial of the OX40 agonist ivuxolimab. This chain connects TRBV7-2 to TRBJ2-5, with a weak D call TRBD1 (5 bases). This receptor was taken from an adult with an advanced solid tumor such as melanoma, head and neck, liver or kidney cancer. The CDR3 reads CASSLGVPFSETQYF. The CDR3 DNA reads as TGTGCCAGCAGCCTAGGGGTACCCTTCTCAGAGACCCAGTACTTC.